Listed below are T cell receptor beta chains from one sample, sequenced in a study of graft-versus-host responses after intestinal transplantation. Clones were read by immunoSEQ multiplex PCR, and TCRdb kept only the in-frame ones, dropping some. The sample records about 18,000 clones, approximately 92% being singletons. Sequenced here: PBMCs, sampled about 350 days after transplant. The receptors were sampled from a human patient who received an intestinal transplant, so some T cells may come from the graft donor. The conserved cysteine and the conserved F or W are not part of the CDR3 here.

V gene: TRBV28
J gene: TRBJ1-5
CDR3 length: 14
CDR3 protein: ASSSPARGWNQPQH

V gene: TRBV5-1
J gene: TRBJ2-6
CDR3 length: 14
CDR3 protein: ASSNRDRSGANVLT

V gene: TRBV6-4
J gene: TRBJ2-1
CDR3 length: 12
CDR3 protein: ASSLAGGGNEQF

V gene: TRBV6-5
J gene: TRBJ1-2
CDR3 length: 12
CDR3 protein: ASRADLWIDGYT

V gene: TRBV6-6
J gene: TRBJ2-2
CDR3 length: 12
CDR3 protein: ASSGVSGGGELF

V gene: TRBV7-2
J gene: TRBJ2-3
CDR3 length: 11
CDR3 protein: ASSYGGPDTQY

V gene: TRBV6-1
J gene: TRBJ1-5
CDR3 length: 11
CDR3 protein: ASTLGFNQPQH

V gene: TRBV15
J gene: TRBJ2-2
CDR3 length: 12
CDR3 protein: ATRDGTNTGELF

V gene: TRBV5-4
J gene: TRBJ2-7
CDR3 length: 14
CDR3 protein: ASSLPSGRGSYEQY

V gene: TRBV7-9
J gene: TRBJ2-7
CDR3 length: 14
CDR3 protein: ASSQRRDRGLDEQY

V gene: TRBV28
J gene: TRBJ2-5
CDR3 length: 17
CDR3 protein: ASSLVIPGGVQVQETQY

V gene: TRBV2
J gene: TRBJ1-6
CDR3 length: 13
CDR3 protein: ASRGEGQYNSPLH

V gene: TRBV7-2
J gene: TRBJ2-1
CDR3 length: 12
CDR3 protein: ASSLVGLAVLQF

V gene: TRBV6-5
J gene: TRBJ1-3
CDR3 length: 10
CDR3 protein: ATTGLGNTIY

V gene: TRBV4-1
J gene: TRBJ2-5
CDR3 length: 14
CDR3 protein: ASSQVAGGDFETQY

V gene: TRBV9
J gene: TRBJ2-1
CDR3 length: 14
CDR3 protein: ASSHGGLAVGNEQF

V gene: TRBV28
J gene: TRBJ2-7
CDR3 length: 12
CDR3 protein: ASSSLAEVYEQY

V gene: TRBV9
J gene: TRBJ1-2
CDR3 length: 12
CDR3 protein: ASSVGQGTYGYT

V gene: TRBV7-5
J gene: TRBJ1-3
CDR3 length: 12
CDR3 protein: VSSDRYSGNTIY

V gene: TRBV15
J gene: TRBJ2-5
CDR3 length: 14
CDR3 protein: ATSRDWRGLQETQY

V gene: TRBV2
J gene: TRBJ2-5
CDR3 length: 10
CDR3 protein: ASRLAMEAQY

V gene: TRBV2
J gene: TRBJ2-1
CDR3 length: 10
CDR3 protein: ASRGGDNEQF

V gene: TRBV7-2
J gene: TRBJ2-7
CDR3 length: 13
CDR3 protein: ASSPRRDFLYEQY

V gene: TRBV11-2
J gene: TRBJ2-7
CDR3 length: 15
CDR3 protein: ASSHERPGWVPYEQY

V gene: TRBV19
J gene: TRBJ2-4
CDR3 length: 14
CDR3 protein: ATTGSDTLAKNIQY

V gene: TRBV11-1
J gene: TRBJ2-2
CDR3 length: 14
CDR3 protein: ASSLRAGAGTGELF

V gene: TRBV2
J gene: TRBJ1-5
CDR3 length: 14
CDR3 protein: ASSERQLDSNQPQH

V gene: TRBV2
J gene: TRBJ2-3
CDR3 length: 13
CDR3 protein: ASSILAGGTDTQY

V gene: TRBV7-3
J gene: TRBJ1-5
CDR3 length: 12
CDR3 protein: ASSPTGGNQPQH

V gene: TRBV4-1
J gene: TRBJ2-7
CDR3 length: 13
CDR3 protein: ASSQGQQSSYEQY

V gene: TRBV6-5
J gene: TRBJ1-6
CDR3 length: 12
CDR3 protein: ASSRAGLNAPLH

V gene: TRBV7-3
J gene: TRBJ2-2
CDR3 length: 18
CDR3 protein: ASSLAASNGLASNTGELF

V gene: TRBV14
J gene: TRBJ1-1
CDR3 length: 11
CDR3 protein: ASSSLYTREAF

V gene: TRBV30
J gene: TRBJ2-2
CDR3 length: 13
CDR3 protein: AWSATGGGTGELF

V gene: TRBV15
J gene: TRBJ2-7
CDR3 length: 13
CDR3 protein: ATSRGGGVSYEQY

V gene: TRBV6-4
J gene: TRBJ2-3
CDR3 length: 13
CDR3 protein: ASSDGTSSTDTQY

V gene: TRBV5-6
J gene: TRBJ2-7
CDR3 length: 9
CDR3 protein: ASSLSAEQY

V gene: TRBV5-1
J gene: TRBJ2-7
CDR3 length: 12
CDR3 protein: ASSLRTSPYEQY

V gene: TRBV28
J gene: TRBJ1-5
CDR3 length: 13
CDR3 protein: ASLDRLYSNQPQH

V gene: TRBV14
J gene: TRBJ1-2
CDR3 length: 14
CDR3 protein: ASSQDVSSDTYGYT

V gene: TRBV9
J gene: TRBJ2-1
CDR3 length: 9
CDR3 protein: ASSFGLEQF

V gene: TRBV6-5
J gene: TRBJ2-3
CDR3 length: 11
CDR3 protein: ASTARVTDTQY

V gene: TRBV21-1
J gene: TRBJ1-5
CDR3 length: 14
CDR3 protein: ASSKGKTITDQPQH

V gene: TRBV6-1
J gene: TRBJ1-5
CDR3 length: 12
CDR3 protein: ASSAGTGEQPQH

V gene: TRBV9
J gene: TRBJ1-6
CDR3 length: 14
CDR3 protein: ASTEWGRSYNSPLH

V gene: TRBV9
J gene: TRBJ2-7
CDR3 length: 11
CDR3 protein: ASSVVGGNEQY

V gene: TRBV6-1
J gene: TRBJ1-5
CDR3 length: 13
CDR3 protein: ASRQGVISNQPQH

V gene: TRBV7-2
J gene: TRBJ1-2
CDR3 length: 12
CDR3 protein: ASSRRTDNYGYT

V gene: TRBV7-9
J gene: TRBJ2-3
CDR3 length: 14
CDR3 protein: ASSPLAGGSTDTQY

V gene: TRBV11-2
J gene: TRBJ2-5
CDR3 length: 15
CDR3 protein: ASSLDLADVVEETQY

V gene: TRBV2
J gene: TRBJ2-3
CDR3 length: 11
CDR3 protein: ASRGQGTDTQY

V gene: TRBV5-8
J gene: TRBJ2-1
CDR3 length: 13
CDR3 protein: ASSLVDWGYNEQF

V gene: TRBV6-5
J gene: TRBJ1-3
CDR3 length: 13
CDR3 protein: ASRLGTGGGNTIY

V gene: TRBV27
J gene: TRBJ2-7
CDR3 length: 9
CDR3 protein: ASSEGHEQY

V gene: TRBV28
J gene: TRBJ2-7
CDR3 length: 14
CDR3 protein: ASSISGTGHDYEQY

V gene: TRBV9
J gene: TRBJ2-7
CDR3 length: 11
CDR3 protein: ASSSQGGTEQY